The sequence of this TCR beta chain was determined in a study of cytomegalovirus exposure and HLA in healthy donors. Study-wide results and caveats: Later analysis suggested most CMV-associated TCR beta chains were HLA-restricted.

For this clone: Its cognate antigen is unknown.

The PCR ran on 60 Vbeta and 13 Jbeta primers. Libraries were prepared by immunoSEQ multiplex PCR; TCRdb keeps only in-frame clonotypes and omits some of them. The repertoire holds 150,000 or so clones, with around 10% as singletons. Sequencing was done on a sample of PBMCs. This sequence originates from a man aged 50 or older in good health and CMV-seronegative.

The CDR3 protein is CASSYSRGYTGELFF. CDR3 DNA sequence: TGTGCCAGCAGTTACTCGAGGGGGTACACCGGGGAGCTGTTTTTT. The V call is TRBV6-5, the J call TRBJ2-2; perhaps TRBD1 as D (6 bases). The CDR3 is made up of 15 amino acids. The germline V gene encodes CDR1 MNHEY and CDR2 SVGAGI. V lost 0 bases to trimming and J lost 3 bases, with 8 bases between them.